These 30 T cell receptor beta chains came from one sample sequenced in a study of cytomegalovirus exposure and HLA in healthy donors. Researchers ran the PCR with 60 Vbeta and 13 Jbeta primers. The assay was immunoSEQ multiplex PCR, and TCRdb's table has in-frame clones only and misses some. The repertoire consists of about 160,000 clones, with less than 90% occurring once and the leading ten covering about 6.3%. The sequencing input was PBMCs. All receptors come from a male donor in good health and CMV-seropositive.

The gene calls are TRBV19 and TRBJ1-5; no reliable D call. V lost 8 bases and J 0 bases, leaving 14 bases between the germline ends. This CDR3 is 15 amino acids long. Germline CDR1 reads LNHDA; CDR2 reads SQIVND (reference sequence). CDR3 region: CASGGSRASNQPQHF. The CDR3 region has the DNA TGTGCCAGTGGAGGGTCCCGGGCTAGCAATCAGCCCCAGCATTTT.

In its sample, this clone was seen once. The CDR3 region is CASSQSQGAAYGYTF. DNA for the CDR3: TGTGCCAGCAGCCAATCACAGGGGGCAGCCTATGGCTACACCTTC. The chain couples TRBV16 to TRBJ1-2; 9 bases map to TRBD1. CDR1 is KGHSY, CDR2 FQNENV, per germline. The V and J ends lost 0 bases and 4 bases, in that order; junction bases with no gene match: 3. The CDR3 length is 15 residues.

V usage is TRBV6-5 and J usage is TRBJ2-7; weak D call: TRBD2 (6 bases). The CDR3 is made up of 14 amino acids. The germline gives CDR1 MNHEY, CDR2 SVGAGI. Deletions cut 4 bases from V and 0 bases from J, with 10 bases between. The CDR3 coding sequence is TGTGCCAGCAGTTCATACGGGAGCTCCTACGAGCAGTACTTC. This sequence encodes CASSSYGSSYEQYF.

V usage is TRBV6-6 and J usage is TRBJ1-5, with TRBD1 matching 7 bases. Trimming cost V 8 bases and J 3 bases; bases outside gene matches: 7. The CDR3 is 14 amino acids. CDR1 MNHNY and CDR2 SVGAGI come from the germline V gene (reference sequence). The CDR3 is CASQKQGNNQPQHF. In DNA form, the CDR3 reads TGTGCCAGCCAGAAACAGGGGAACAATCAGCCCCAGCATTTT.

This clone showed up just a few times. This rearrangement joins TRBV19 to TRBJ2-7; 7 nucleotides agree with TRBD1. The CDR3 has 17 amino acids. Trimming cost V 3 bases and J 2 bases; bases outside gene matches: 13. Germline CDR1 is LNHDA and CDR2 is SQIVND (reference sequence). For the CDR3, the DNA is TGTGCCAGTAGTATGGAAAAGGGGGCAGGGTCCCCCTACGAGCAGTACTTC. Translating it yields CASSMEKGAGSPYEQYF.

The CDR3 sequence is CASSALGTEDYEKLFF. For the CDR3, the DNA is TGTGCCAGCAGTGCTTTGGGGACAGAGGATTATGAAAAACTGTTTTTT. V usage is TRBV25-1 and J usage is TRBJ1-4; 7 bases align to TRBD1. CDR1 and CDR2 from the germline V gene are MGHDK and SYGVNS. V shed 4 bases, J shed 6 bases, and the junction held 11 bases outside the gene matches. There are 16 residues in the CDR3.

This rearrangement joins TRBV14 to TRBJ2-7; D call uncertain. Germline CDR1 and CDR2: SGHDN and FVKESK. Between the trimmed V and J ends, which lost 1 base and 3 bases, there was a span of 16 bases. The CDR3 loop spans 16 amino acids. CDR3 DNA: TGTGCCAGCAGCCAAGTATCCGGTAGCCCACACTACGAGCAGTACTTC. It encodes CASSQVSGSPHYEQYF.

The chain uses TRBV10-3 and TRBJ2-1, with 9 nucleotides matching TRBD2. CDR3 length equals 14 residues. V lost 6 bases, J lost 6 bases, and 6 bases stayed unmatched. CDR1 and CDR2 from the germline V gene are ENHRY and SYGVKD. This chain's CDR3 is CAISTGTSSNEQFF. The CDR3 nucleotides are TGTGCCATCAGCACCGGGACTAGCAGCAATGAGCAGTTCTTC.

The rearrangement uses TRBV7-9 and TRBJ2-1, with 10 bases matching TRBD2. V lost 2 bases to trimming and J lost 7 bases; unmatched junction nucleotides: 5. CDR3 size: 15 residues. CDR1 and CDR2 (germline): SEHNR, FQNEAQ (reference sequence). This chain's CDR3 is CASSLSLAGVNEQFF. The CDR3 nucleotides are TGTGCCAGCAGCTTATCTCTAGCGGGAGTGAATGAGCAGTTCTTC.

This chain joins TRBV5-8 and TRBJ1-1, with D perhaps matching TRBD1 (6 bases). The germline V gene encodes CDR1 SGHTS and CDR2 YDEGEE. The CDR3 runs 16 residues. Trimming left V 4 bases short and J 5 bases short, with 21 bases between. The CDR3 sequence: CASSPSERGYKTEAFF. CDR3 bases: TGTGCCAGCAGCCCCTCGGAAAGGGGGTATAAGACTGAAGCTTTCTTT. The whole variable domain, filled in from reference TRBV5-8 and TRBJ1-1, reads EAGVTQSPTHLIKTRGQQATLRCSPISGHTSVYWYQQALGLGLQFLLWYDEGEERNRGNFPPRFSGRQFPNYSSELNVNALELEDSALYLCASSPSERGYKTEAFFGQGTRLTVV.

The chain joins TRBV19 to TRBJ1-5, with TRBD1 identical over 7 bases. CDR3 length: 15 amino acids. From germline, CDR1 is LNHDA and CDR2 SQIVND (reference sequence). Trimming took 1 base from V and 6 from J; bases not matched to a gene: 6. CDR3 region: CASSIGTTGTQPQHF. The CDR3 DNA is TGTGCCAGTAGTATAGGAACGACAGGGACTCAGCCCCAGCATTTT. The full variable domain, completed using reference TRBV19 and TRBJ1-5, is DGGITQSPKYLFRKEGQNVTLSCEQNLNHDAMYWYRQDPGQGLRLIYYSQIVNDFQKGDIAEGYSVSREKKESFPLTVTSAQKNPTAFYLCASSIGTTGTQPQHFGDGTRLSIL.

The CDR3 spells CASKTDNEKLFF. In DNA form, the CDR3 reads TGTGCCAGTAAAACAGATAATGAAAAACTGTTTTTT. The chain uses TRBV19 and TRBJ1-4; no firm D call. The CDR3 has 12 residues. With 7 bases removed from V and 4 bases from J, the gap between germline ends came to 7 bases. Per the germline V gene, CDR1 is LNHDA and CDR2 is SQIVND (reference sequence).

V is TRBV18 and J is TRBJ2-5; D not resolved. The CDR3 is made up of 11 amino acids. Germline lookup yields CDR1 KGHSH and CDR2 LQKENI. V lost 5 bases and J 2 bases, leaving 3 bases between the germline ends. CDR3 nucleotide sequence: TGTGCCAGCTCATCACAAGAGACCCAGTACTTC. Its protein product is CASSSQETQYF.

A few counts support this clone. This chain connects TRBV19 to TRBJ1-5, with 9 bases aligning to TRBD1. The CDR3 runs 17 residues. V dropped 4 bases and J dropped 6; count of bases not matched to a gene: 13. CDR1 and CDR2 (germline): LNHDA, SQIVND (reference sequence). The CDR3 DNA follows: TGTGCCAGTAGTAGGACCCGGGACAGGGCGCTCGGTCAGCCCCAGCATTTT. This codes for CASSRTRDRALGQPQHF.

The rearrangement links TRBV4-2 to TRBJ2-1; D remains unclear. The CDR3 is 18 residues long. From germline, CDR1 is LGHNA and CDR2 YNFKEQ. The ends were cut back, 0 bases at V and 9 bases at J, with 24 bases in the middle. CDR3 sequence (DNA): TGTGCCAGCAGCCAAGAACCCCACGCGACATCTGTACACGGTGAGCAGTTCTTC. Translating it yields CASSQEPHATSVHGEQFF.

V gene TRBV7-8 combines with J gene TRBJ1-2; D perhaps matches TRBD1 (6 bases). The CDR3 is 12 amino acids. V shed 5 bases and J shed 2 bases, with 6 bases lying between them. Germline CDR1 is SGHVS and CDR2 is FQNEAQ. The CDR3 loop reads CASSQGNYGYTF. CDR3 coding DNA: TGTGCCAGCAGCCAGGGGAACTATGGCTACACCTTC.

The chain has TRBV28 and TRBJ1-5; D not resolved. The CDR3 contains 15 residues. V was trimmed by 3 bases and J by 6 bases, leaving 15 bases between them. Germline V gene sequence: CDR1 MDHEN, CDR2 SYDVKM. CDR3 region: CASSFERPGTQPQHF. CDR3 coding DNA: TGTGCCAGCAGTTTTGAGCGCCCGGGTACTCAGCCCCAGCATTTT.

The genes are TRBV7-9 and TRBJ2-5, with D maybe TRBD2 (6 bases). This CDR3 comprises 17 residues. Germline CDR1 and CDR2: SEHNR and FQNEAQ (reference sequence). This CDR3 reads CSGSRLKGGESGETQYF. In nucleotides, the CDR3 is TGTTCCGGTTCGAGGCTCAAGGGAGGTGAGAGTGGAGAGACCCAGTACTTC.

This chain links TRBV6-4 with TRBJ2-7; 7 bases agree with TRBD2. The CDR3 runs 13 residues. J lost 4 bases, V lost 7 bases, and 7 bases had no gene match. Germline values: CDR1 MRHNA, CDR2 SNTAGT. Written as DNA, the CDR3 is TGTGCCAGCATGGGGGGAGGGCCTTACGAGCAGTACTTC. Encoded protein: CASMGGGPYEQYF.

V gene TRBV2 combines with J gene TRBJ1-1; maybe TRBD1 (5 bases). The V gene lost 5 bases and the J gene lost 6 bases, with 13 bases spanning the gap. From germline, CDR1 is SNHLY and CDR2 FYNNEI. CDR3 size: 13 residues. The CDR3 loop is CASSLDIGAEAFF. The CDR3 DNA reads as TGTGCCAGCAGTCTCGACATAGGGGCTGAAGCTTTCTTT.

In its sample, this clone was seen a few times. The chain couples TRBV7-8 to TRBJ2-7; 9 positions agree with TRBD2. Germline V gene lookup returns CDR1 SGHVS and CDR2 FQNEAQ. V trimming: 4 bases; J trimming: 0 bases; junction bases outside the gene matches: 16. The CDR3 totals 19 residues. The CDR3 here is CASSYLLSRLAENSYEQYF. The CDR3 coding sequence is TGTGCCAGCAGCTACCTCCTAAGCCGACTAGCGGAAAACTCCTACGAGCAGTACTTC.

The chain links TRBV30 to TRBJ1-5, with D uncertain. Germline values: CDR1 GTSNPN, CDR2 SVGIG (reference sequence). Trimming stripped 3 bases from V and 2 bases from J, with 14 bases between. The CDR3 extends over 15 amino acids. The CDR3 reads CAWSVDGVGNQPQHF. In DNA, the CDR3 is TGTGCCTGGAGCGTCGACGGGGTAGGCAATCAGCCCCAGCATTTT.

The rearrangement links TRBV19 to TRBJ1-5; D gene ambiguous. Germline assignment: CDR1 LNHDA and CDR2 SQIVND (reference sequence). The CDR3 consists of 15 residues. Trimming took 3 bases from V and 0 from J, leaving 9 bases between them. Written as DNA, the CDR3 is TGTGCCAGTAGTATTAGCGAGAATAGCAATCAGCCCCAGCATTTT. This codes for CASSISENSNQPQHF.

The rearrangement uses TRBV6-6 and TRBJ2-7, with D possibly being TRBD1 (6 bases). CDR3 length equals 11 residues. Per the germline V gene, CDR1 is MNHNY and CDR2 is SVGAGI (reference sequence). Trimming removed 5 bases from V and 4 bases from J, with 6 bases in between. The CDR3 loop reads CASSTGYEQYF. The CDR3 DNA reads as TGTGCCAGCAGTACAGGGTACGAGCAGTACTTC.

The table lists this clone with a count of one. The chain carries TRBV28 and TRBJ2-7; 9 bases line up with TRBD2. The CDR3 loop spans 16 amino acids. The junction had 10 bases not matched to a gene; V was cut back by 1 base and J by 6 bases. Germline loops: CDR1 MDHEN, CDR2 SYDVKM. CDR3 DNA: TGTGCCAGCAGTTTATCAGTCCCTAGCGGGATGAGCGAGCAGTACTTC. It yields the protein CASSLSVPSGMSEQYF.

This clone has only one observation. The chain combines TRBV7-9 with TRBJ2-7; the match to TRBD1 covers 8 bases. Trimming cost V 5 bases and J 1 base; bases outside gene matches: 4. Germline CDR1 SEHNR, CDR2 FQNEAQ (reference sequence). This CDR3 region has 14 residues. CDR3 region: CASSTRTGSYEQYF. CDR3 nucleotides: TGTGCCAGCAGCACACGGACAGGGTCCTACGAGCAGTACTTC. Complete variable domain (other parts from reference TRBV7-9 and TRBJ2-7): DTGVSQNPRHKITKRGQNVTFRCDPISEHNRLYWYRQTLGQGPEFLTYFQNEAQLEKSRLLSDRFSAERPKGSFSTLEIQRTEQGDSAMYLCASSTRTGSYEQYFGPGTRLTVT.

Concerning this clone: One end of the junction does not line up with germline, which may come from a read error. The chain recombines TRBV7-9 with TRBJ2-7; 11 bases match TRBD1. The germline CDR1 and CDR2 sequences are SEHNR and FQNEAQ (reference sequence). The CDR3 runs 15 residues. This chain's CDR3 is CSSSLGQGADYEQYF. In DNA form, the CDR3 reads TGTTCCAGCAGCCTCGGACAGGGGGCAGACTACGAGCAGTACTTC.

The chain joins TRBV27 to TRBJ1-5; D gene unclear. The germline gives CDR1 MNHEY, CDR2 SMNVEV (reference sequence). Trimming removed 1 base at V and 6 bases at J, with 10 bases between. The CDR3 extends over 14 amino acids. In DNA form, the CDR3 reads TGTGCCAGCAGTTTATGGAGCTGGGTTCAGCCCCAGCATTTT. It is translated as CASSLWSWVQPQHF.

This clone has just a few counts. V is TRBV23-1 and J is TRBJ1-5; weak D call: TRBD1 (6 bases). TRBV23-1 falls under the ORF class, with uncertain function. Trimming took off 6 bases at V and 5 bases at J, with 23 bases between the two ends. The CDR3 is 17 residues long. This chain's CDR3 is CASSRRLRTVYDQPQHF. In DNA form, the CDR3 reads TGCGCCAGCAGCCGAAGATTAAGGACAGTCTATGATCAGCCCCAGCATTTT.

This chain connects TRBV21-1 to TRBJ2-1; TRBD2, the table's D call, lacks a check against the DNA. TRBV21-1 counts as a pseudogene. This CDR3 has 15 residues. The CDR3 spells CALQRRASGRYEQFF. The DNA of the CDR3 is TGTGCCCTACAGCGGCGGGCTAGCGGGAGGTATGAGCAGTTCTTC.